This TCR beta chain came from a study of T cell repertoires in cytomegalovirus infection. From the reads, TCRdb called clonotypes with MiXCR, one entry per CDR3 protein. The repertoire holds fewer than 200,000 distinct CDR3 sequences, with roughly a fifth as singletons. Germline V gene sequence: CDR1 LNHDA, CDR2 SQIVND (reference sequence). The CDR3 loop spans 16 amino acids. V lost 0 bases, J lost 4 bases, and 13 bases lay in between. The J gene is TRBJ1-5, the V gene TRBV19, with D maybe TRBD1 (5 bases). Material for sequencing was PBMCs. The TCR sequence derives from a human donor in good health (CMV status not recorded). Some clones in this sample may be carry-over from other donors' samples. In DNA form, the CDR3 reads TGTGCCAGTAGTATAGAGGAGGGACGGACTAATCAGCCCCAGCATTTT. Translation: CASSIEEGRTNQPQHF.